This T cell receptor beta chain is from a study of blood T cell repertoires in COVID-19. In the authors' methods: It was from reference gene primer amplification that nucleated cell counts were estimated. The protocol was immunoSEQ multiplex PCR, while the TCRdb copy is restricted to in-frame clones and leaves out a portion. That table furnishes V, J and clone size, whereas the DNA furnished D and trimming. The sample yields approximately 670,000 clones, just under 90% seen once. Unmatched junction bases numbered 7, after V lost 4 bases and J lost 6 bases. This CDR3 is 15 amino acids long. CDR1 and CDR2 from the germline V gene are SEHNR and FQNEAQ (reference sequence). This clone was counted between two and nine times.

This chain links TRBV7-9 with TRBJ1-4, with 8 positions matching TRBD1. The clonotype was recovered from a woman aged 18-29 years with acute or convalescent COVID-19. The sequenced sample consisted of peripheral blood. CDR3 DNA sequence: TGTGCCAGCAGCTCGCCCCAGGGGGCTGATGAAAAACTGTTTTTT. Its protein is CASSSPQGADEKLFF.